The present T cell receptor beta chain was sequenced within a study of blood T cell repertoires in COVID-19. The ends were cut back, 3 bases at V and 0 bases at J, with 13 bases in the middle. The CDR3 sequence is 15 residues long. Germline V gene data show CDR1 as SGHNT and CDR2 as YYREEE (reference sequence). The method was immunoSEQ multiplex PCR; TCRdb's version includes in-frame clones alone and lacks a portion of them. The table records about 220,000 clones, 82% of them present only once. The V gene is TRBV5-4, the J gene TRBJ2-7, with a weak D call TRBD1 (6 bases). The sequence came from a woman older than 75 with acute or convalescent COVID-19. Sequenced material: peripheral blood. The CDR3 loop reads CASSSWMDSSYEQYF. Here the CDR3 DNA reads TGTGCCAGCAGCTCCTGGATGGACAGCTCCTACGAGCAGTACTTC.